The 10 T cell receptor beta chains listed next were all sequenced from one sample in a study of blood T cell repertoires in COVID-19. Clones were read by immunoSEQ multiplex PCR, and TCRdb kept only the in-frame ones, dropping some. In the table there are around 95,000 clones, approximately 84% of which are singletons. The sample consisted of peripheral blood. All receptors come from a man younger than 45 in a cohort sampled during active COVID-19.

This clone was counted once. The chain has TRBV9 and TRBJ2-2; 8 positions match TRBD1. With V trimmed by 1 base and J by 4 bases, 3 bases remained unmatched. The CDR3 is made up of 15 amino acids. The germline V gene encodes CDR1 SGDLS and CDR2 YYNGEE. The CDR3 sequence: CASSVMDRVTGELFF. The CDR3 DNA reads TGTGCCAGCAGCGTAATGGACAGGGTCACCGGGGAGCTGTTTTTT.

CDR3 sequence reads: CASSEKAGDGSSYNSPLHF. The CDR3 DNA reads TGTGCCAGCAGTGAAAAGGCCGGGGATGGTAGCTCCTATAATTCACCCCTCCACTTT. The genes are TRBV6-1 and TRBJ1-6, with D uncertain. The CDR3 totals 19 residues. CDR1 MNHNS and CDR2 SASEGT come from the germline V gene. Deletions cut 2 bases from V and 0 bases from J, with 17 bases between.

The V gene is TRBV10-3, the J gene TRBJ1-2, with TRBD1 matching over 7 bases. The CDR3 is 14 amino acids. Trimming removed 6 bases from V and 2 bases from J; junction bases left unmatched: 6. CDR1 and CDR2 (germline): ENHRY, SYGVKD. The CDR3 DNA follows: TGTGCCATCAGCCGACAGGGTTCCAACTATGGCTACACCTTC. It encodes CAISRQGSNYGYTF.

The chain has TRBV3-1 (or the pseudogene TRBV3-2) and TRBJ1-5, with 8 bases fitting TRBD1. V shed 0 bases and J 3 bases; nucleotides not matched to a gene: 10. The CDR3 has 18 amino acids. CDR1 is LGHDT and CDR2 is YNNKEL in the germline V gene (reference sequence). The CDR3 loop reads CASSQDRRTGTINQPQHF. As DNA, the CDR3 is TGTGCCAGCAGCCAAGATCGGAGGACAGGGACGATCAATCAGCCCCAGCATTTT.

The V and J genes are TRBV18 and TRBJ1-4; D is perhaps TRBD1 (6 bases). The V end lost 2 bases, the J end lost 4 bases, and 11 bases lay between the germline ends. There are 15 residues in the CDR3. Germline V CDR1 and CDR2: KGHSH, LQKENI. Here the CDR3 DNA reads TGTGCCAGCTCACCATTACAGGGACGTAATGAAAAACTGTTTTTT. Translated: CASSPLQGRNEKLFF. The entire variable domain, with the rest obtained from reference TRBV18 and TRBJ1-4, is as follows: NAGVMQNPRHLVRRRGQEARLRCSPMKGHSHVYWYRQLPEEGLKFMVYLQKENIIDESGMPKERFSAEFPKEGPSILRIQQVVRGDSAAYFCASSPLQGRNEKLFFGSGTQLSVL.

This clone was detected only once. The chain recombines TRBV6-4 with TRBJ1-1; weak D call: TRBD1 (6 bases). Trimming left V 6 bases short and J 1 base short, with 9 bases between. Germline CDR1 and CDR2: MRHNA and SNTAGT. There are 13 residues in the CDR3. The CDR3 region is CASSQTGNTEAFF. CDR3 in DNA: TGTGCCAGCAGCCAGACAGGGAACACTGAAGCTTTCTTT.

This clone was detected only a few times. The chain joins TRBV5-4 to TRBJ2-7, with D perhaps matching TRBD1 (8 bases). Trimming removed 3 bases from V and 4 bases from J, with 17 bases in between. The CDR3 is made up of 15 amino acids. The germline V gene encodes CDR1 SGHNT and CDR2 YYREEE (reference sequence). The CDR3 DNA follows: TGTGCCAGCAGCTCCGGACAGGGAGGGAGGTACGAGCAGTACTTC. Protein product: CASSSGQGGRYEQYF.

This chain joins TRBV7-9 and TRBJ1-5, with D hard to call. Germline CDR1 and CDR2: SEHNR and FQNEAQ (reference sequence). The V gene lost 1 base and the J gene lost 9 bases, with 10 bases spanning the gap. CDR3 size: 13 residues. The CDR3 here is CASSLVAGTPQHF. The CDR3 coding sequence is TGTGCCAGCAGCTTAGTAGCGGGAACGCCCCAGCATTTT.

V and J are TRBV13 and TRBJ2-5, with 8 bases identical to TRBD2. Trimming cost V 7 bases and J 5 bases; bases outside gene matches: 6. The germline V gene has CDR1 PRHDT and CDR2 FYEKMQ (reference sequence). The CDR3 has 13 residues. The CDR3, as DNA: TGTGCCAGCACCTCGGGGGGGCTGGAGACCCAGTACTTC. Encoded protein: CASTSGGLETQYF.

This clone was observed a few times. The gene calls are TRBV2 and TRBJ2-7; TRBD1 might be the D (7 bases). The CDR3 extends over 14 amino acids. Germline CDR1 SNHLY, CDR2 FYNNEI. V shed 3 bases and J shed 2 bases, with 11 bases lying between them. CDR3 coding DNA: TGTGCCAGCAGTGAGAGGAGGGGGCCCTACGAGCAGTACTTC. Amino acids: CASSERRGPYEQYF.